The clone carrying this T cell receptor beta chain has ten or more counts. No antigen is known for it. This specimen comes from a study of CD8 T cells in ankylosing spondylitis. Study-level findings and limits: Clones linked to disease, bearing a CD8+ phenotype, were relatively rare in peripheral blood. Reportedly, matched ankylosing spondylitis synovial fluid was significantly enriched for disease-linked clones. Made up of 7 to 9 highly homologous variants, a TCR beta motif appeared characteristic of ankylosing spondylitis blood.

Germline V CDR1 and CDR2: MGHRA, YSYEKL. The CDR3 has 17 amino acids. V was pared by 0 bases and J by 2 bases, with 17 bases between. Construction of TCR beta libraries was performed using quantitative 5'-RACE with molecular barcodes. TCRdb reprocessed the 5' RACE reads with MiXCR, giving one entry per CDR3 protein. Counted here are some 140,000 distinct CDR3 sequences, more than 7% occurring once; the ten biggest clones make up approximately 7%. The sample comprised synovial fluid, either unsorted or a sorted T cell fraction (not recorded which). The rearrangement uses TRBV4-1 and TRBJ2-7, with D possibly matching TRBD2 (7 bases). The TCR was taken from a male donor with ankylosing spondylitis. CDR3 region: CASSQDTKGGGTYEQYF. Written as DNA, the CDR3 is TGCGCCAGCAGCCAAGATACTAAGGGGGGAGGGACCTACGAGCAGTACTTC.